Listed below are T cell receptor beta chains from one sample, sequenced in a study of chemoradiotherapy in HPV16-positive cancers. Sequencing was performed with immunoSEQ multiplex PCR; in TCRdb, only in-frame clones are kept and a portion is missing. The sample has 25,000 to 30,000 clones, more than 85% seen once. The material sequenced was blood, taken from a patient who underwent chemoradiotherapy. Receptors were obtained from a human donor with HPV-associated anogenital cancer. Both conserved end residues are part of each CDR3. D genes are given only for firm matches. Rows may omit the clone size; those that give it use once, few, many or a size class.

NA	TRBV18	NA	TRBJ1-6	CASSPRPGSSYNSPLHF	TGTGCCAGCTCACCAAGGCCAGGCAGCTCCTATAATTCACCCCTCCACTTT
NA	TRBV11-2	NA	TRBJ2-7	CASRYGRQTSYEQYF	TGTGCCAGCCGCTACGGTAGACAAACCTCCTACGAGCAGTACTTC
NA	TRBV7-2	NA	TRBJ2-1	CASSLDSAGQREQFF	TGTGCCAGCAGCTTAGATTCCGCCGGTCAGCGCGAGCAGTTCTTC
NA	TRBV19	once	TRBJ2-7	CASSIEVGYEQYF	TGTGCCAGTAGTATAGAGGTAGGTTACGAGCAGTACTTC
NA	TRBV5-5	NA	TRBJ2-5	CASSYQGAETQYF	TGTGCCAGCAGCTATCAGGGTGCCGAGACCCAGTACTTC
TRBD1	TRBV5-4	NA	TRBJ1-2	CASSLGQGRVYGYTF	TGTGCCAGCAGCTTAGGACAGGGGAGGGTATATGGCTACACCTTC
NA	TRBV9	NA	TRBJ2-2	CASSAPKESANTGELFF	TGTGCCAGCAGCGCCCCCAAGGAGTCGGCGAACACCGGGGAGCTGTTTTTT
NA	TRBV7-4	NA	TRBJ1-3	CASSFSQDSELSSPSSGNTIYF	TGTGCCAGCAGCTTCAGCCAGGACAGCGAACTATCCTCGCCGTCCTCTGGAAACACCATATATTTT
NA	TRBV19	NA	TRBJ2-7	CASSIAGALPYEQYF	TGTGCCAGTAGTATAGCGGGAGCGCTTCCGTACGAGCAGTACTTC
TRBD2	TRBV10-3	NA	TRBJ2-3	CAIMGLAGPRDTQYF	TGTGCCATCATGGGACTAGCGGGGCCGCGGGATACGCAGTATTTT
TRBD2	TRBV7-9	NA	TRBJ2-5	CASSLTSREGETQYF	TGTGCCAGCAGCTTAACGTCTAGGGAGGGGGAGACCCAGTACTTC
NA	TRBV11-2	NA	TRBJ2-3	CASSLGRSTDTQYF	TGTGCCAGCAGCTTAGGAAGGAGCACAGATACGCAGTATTTT
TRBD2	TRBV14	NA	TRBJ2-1	CASSRYRGRDEQFF	TGTGCCAGCAGCCGATATCGCGGGAGGGATGAGCAGTTCTTC
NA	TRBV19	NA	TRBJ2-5	CASSRSEGLETQYF	TGTGCCAGTAGTCGTTCGGAGGGGTTGGAGACCCAGTACTTC
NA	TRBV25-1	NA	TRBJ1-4	CASSEGSGVREKLFF	TGTGCCAGCAGTGAAGGGTCAGGGGTCAGAGAAAAACTGTTTTTT
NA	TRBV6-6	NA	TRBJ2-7	CASSSGTQPYEQYF	TGTGCCAGCAGTTCCGGGACTCAACCCTACGAGCAGTACTTC
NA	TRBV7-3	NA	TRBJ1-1	CASSRGGGRFTEAFF	TGTGCCAGCAGCCGTGGGGGGGGGCGGTTCACTGAAGCTTTCTTT
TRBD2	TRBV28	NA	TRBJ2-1	CATGRGLAGGPFNEQFF	TGTGCCACCGGTCGGGGACTAGCGGGAGGCCCGTTCAATGAGCAGTTCTTC
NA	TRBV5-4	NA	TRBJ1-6	CASSFRGGSNSPLHF	TGTGCCAGCAGCTTCCGAGGGGGTTCTAATTCACCCCTCCACTTT
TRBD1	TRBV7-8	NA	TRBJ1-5	CASSPQTGTGNQPQHF	TGTGCCAGCAGCCCCCAGACAGGGACGGGCAATCAGCCCCAGCATTTT
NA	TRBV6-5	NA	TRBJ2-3	CASSSGTLFTDTQYF	TGTGCCAGCAGTTCAGGGACGTTATTCACAGATACGCAGTATTTT
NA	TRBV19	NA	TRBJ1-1	CASSKGALNTEAFF	TGTGCCAGTAGTAAGGGCGCCCTGAACACTGAAGCTTTCTTT
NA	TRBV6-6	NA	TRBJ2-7	CASSYRNRALSYEQYF	TGTGCCAGCAGTTATAGGAACAGAGCCCTCTCCTACGAGCAGTACTTC
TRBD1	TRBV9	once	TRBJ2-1	CASSVTTGGAYNEQFF	TGTGCCAGCAGCGTAACAACAGGGGGCGCTTACAATGAGCAGTTCTTC
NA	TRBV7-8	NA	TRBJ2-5	CASSLFWGETQYF	TGTGCCAGCAGCTTATTCTGGGGGGAGACCCAGTACTTC
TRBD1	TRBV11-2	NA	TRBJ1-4	CASSSLTGGKYEKLFF	TGTGCCAGCAGCTCTTTAACAGGGGGGAAGTATGAAAAACTGTTTTTT
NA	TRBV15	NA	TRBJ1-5	CATPGDSPVYSNQPQHF	TGTGCCACCCCAGGCGACTCTCCAGTCTATAGCAATCAGCCCCAGCATTTT
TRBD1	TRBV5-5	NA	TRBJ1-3	CASSLLGSGGIGNTIYF	TGTGCCAGCAGCTTGCTAGGGTCAGGGGGCATTGGAAACACCATATATTTT
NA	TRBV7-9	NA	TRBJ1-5	CASRPPRPGTVNQPQHF	TGTGCCAGCAGACCTCCTCGACCCGGGACTGTCAATCAGCCCCAGCATTTT
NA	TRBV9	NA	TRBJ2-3	CASGGRRTDTQYF	TGTGCCAGCGGGGGTCGGCGGACAGATACGCAGTATTTT
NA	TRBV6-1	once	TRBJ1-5	CASSARWRQPQHF	TGTGCCAGCAGTGCTCGGTGGCGTCAGCCCCAGCATTTT
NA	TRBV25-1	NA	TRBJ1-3	CASSPRSGRGNTIYF	TGTGCCAGCAGTCCTCGTTCAGGGAGGGGAAACACCATATATTTT
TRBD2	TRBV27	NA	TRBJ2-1	CASSLWSTSGSGNEQFF	TGTGCCAGCAGTTTATGGTCGACTAGCGGGAGCGGCAATGAGCAGTTCTTC
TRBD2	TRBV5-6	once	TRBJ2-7	CASSVPLAGVREQYF	TGTGCCAGCAGCGTGCCACTAGCGGGAGTGCGAGAGCAGTACTTC
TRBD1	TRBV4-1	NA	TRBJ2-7	CASSQASGGEQYF	TGCGCCAGCAGCCAAGCGTCAGGGGGCGAGCAGTACTTC
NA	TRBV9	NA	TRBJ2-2	CASSVVQRTGELFF	TGTGCCAGCAGCGTAGTACAGAGGACCGGGGAGCTGTTTTTT
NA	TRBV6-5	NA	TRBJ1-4	CASRSGPNNEKLFF	TGTGCCAGCAGGTCTGGCCCCAATAATGAAAAACTGTTTTTT
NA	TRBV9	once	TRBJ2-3	CASSVGRWGGADTQYF	TGTGCCAGCAGCGTAGGGAGGTGGGGGGGCGCAGATACGCAGTATTTT
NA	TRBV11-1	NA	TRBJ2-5	CASSLWPGQETQYF	TGTGCCAGCAGCTTATGGCCCGGCCAAGAGACCCAGTACTTC
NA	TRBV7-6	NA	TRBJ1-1	CASSLGQNTEAFF	TGTGCCAGCAGCTTAGGACAGAACACTGAAGCTTTCTTT
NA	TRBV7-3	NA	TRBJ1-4	CASSLRAPTEEKLFF	TGTGCCAGCAGCTTAAGGGCCCCCACGGAGGAAAAACTGTTTTTT
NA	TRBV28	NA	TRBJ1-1	CASRSRGRRTEAFF	TGTGCCAGCAGGTCGCGGGGGCGAAGAACTGAAGCTTTCTTT
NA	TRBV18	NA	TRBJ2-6	CASSPGSAGNAGANVLTF	TGTGCCAGCTCACCAGGGTCGGCAGGGAACGCTGGGGCCAACGTCCTGACTTTC
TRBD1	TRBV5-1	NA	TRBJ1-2	CASSRDRQQRGYTF	TGCGCCAGCAGCCGGGACAGGCAGCAGCGCGGCTACACCTTC
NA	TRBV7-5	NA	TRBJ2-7	CARSLMRLAGGEQYF	TGTGCCAGAAGCTTAATGCGGCTAGCGGGAGGGGAGCAGTACTTC
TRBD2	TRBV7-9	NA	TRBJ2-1	CASSFWGGNEQFF	TGTGCCAGCAGCTTTTGGGGGGGCAATGAGCAGTTCTTC
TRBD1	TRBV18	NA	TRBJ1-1	CASSDRDTEAFF	TGTGCCAGCTCAGACAGGGACACTGAAGCTTTCTTT
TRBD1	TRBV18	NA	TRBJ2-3	CASSLPGQGTDTQYF	TGTGCCAGCTCCCTCCCCGGACAGGGCACAGATACGCAGTATTTT
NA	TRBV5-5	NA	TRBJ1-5	CASSSDGWGNQPQHF	TGTGCCAGCAGCTCAGATGGGTGGGGTAATCAGCCCCAGCATTTT
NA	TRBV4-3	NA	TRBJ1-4	CASSRDRGQLRGNEKLFF	TGCGCCAGCAGCCGGGATCGGGGGCAGCTAAGGGGGAATGAAAAACTGTTTTTT
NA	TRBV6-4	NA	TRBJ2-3	CASKARQDPTDTQYF	TGTGCCAGCAAAGCCCGACAGGATCCAACAGATACGCAGTATTTT
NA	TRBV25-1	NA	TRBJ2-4	CASSDPRGSLAKNIQYF	TGTGCCAGCAGTGACCCGAGGGGCTCACTAGCCAAAAACATTCAGTACTTC
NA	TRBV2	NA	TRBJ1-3	CASSTRTGAVGNTIYF	TGTGCCAGCAGTACCCGTACGGGGGCCGTCGGAAACACCATATATTTT
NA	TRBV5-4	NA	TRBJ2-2	CASSLGSGELFF	TGTGCCAGCAGCTTGGGTTCCGGGGAGCTGTTTTTT
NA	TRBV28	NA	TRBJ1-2	CASSPPTPAWGYTF	TGTGCCAGCAGTCCACCGACACCGGCCTGGGGCTACACCTTC
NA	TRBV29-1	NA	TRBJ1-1	CSVVARLQGMNTEAFF	TGCAGCGTTGTTGCAAGACTACAGGGTATGAACACTGAAGCTTTCTTT
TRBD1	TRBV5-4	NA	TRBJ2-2	CASSLGLGTGSTGELFF	TGTGCCAGCAGCTTGGGATTGGGGACAGGGTCGACCGGGGAGCTGTTTTTT
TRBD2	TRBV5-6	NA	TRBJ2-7	CASSLWSSGNEQYF	TGTGCCAGCAGCTTGTGGAGTAGCGGGAACGAGCAGTACTTC
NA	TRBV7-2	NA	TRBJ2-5	CASSLARQETQYF	TGTGCCAGCAGCTTAGCCAGGCAAGAGACCCAGTACTTC